This T cell receptor (beta chain) is drawn from a study of CD8 T cells in ankylosing spondylitis. V was clipped by 8 bases and J by 4 bases, with 20 bases between them. The length of the CDR3 is 15 residues. Quantitative 5'-RACE was performed with molecular barcodes, and it yielded the TCR beta libraries. TCRdb independently ran MiXCR on the 5' RACE reads; one entry per CDR3 protein. The sample includes around 250,000 distinct CDR3 sequences, 32% seen only once; the top ten take 4% to 5.5%. With respect to this clonotype: Its antigen is not identified.

Study-level results: A number of the motif variants had already been described in reactive arthritis synovial fluid and blood. Significant enrichment of disease-linked clones was reported in matched ankylosing spondylitis synovial fluid.

Sequencing was done on a sample of blood, either unsorted or a sorted T cell fraction (not recorded which). The V call is TRBV12-3 or TRBV12-4, the J call TRBJ1-1; a weak D match, TRBD1 (5 bases). This receptor was identified in a male donor with ankylosing spondylitis or in good health (not recorded which). Written as DNA, the CDR3 is TGTGCCAGCGCTCGGGGGGGGATGAGTGTCACTGAAGCTTTCTTT. This codes for CASARGGMSVTEAFF.